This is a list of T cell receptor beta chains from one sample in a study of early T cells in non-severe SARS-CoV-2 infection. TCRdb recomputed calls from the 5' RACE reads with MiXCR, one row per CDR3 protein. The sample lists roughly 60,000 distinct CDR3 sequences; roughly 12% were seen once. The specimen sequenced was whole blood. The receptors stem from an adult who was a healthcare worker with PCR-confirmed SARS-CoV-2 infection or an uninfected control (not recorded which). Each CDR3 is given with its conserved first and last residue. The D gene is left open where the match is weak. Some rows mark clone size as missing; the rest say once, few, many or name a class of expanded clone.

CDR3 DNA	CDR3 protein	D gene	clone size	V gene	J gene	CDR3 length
TGCAGTGCTATAAAGGGGGATACGCAGTATTTT	CSAIKGDTQYF	-	-	TRBV20-1	TRBJ2-3	11
TGTGCCAGCAGTGATTTCGGGGGCGGGGCTACTTCACCCCTCCACTTT	CASSDFGGGATSPLHF	-	-	TRBV25-1	TRBJ1-6	16
TGCGCCAGCAGTGGTTCAAGCGGGGGTGCCTACGAGCAGTACTTC	CASSGSSGGAYEQYF	TRBD2	few	TRBV5-1	TRBJ2-7	15
TGTGCCAGCAGCTTGGTTGGGACTAGCGGGACCTCCAATCAAAACATTCAGTACTTC	CASSLVGTSGTSNQNIQYF	TRBD2	few	TRBV5-5	TRBJ2-4	19
TGCAGTGCTTACGACAGGGACCATGGCTACACCTTC	CSAYDRDHGYTF	TRBD1	few	TRBV20-1	TRBJ1-2	12
TGCGCCAGCAGCCAAGATTGGGCAGGGGGTAATATAGGTTCACCCCTCCACTTT	CASSQDWAGGNIGSPLHF	TRBD1	-	TRBV4-3	TRBJ1-6	18
TGTGCCAGCAGCCGGGGACAGGATTATTCACCCCTCCACTTT	CASSRGQDYSPLHF	TRBD1	many	TRBV7-9	TRBJ1-6	14
TGTGCCAGCAGCTTAGGTCTGCTAGCGGGTAACGGGGAGCTGTTTTTT	CASSLGLLAGNGELFF	TRBD2	-	TRBV7-8	TRBJ2-2	16
TGTGCCAGCAGCCCCACCGGGGCTCCTGATGAAAAACTGTTTTTT	CASSPTGAPDEKLFF	-	-	TRBV7-3	TRBJ1-4	15
TGTGCCAGCAGCGGGGCTCGCACAGATACGCAGTATTTT	CASSGARTDTQYF	-	-	TRBV7-2	TRBJ2-3	13
TGCGCCACCACCCGACAGCTACTAAATCAGCCCCAGCATTTT	CATTRQLLNQPQHF	-	many	TRBV10-2	TRBJ1-5	14
TGTGCCACCAGTGATCATGGTAGCAGAACAGGGGAATCATCGGACGAGCAGTACTTC	CATSDHGSRTGESSDEQYF	TRBD1	-	TRBV24-1	TRBJ2-7	19
TGTGCCAGCAGCTTGCAATCTTCAATTCCCAGGGTCGACGAGCAGTACTTC	CASSLQSSIPRVDEQYF	-	few	TRBV5-5	TRBJ2-7	17
TGTGCCAGCAGCCTCCTTGACGCAACTAATGAAAAACTGTTTTTT	CASSLLDATNEKLFF	-	many	TRBV6-6	TRBJ1-4	15
TGCAGCGCCCGACAGGGGCGGGACGAGCAGTACTTC	CSARQGRDEQYF	TRBD1	-	TRBV29-1	TRBJ2-7	12
TGTGCCAGCCGCCGATCCGGTAGCAATCAGCCCCAGCATTTT	CASRRSGSNQPQHF	-	many	TRBV12-3/TRBV12-4	TRBJ1-5	14
TGTGCCATCAGTACCGGGACAGAAGATGAGCAGTTCTTC	CAISTGTEDEQFF	TRBD1	-	TRBV10-3	TRBJ2-1	13
TGTGCCGGGTCCGAAGGCTATGGCTACACCTTC	CAGSEGYGYTF	-	few	TRBV6-6	TRBJ1-2	11
TGCAGTGCTAGATTAATGACCTCCTACGAGCAGTACTTC	CSARLMTSYEQYF	-	-	TRBV20-1	TRBJ2-7	13
TGTGCCAGCAGCTTAATGGTTAGCAGCGCAGATACGCAGTATTTT	CASSLMVSSADTQYF	-	-	TRBV7-8	TRBJ2-3	15
TGCAGTGCTACCCTTACGGACAGGGGAAGCTACGAGCAGTACTTC	CSATLTDRGSYEQYF	TRBD1	many	TRBV20-1	TRBJ2-7	15
TGTGCCAGCAGCCTTAACCTGGGGGGGGAGACCCAGTACTTC	CASSLNLGGETQYF	TRBD2	few	TRBV7-2	TRBJ2-5	14
TGTGCCAGCAGCGGGGACAGGGGATCCTACGAGCAGTACTTC	CASSGDRGSYEQYF	TRBD1	few	TRBV5-5	TRBJ2-7	14
TGTGCCAGCAGTTTACGCGGGGGGACCTACAATGAGCAGTTCTTC	CASSLRGGTYNEQFF	TRBD2	few	TRBV12-3/TRBV12-4	TRBJ2-1	15
TGTGCCAGCGGGTCCGGGGGGCTCGACAACAATGAGCAGTTCTTC	CASGSGGLDNNEQFF	-	few	TRBV28	TRBJ2-1	15
TGTGCCAGCAGCTTATTTAGTTCCACCGGCTATGGCTACACCTTC	CASSLFSSTGYGYTF	-	many	TRBV7-6	TRBJ1-2	15
TGCGCCAGCAGCCATCCTTTCAATCAGCCCCAGCATTTT	CASSHPFNQPQHF	-	many	TRBV4-1	TRBJ1-5	13
TGTGCCAGCAGCCCCGGGGGGGCGGGATCTTACGAGCAGTACTTC	CASSPGGAGSYEQYF	TRBD2	-	TRBV9	TRBJ2-7	15
TGTGCCAGCACTTTGTCCGGACACTATGGCTACACCTTC	CASTLSGHYGYTF	-	few	TRBV28	TRBJ1-2	13
TGTGCCAGCAGCCCCACCCAAGGGGCTGGGGCCAACGTCCTGACTTTC	CASSPTQGAGANVLTF	-	many	TRBV7-3	TRBJ2-6	16
TGTGCCAGCAGCCAAGATAGCGGAGGCTCCTACAATGAGCAGTTCTTC	CASSQDSGGSYNEQFF	-	-	TRBV3-1	TRBJ2-1	16
TGTGCCAGCAGTTTAAGGCGGGGGGGCCCCACAGATACGCAGTATTTT	CASSLRRGGPTDTQYF	TRBD2	few	TRBV12-3/TRBV12-4	TRBJ2-3	16
TGTGCCAGCAGCCCTGCAGGACCGGCGGGGGTGCAAAAACTGTTTTTT	CASSPAGPAGVQKLFF	-	few	TRBV27	TRBJ1-4	16
TGTGCCAGCAGGCAGGGGATTTGGCAGTACTTC	CASRQGIWQYF	-	many	TRBV27	TRBJ2-7	11
TGTGCCACCCGGGACGGCGAGCAGTACTTC	CATRDGEQYF	-	-	TRBV10-3	TRBJ2-7	10
TGTGCCAGCAGCTTCCCCGCCAACGGCCAAAAACTGTTTTTT	CASSFPANGQKLFF	-	few	TRBV11-2	TRBJ1-4	14
TGCAGTGCTAGAGCGCAGGAGAACACTGAAGCTTTCTTT	CSARAQENTEAFF	-	-	TRBV20-1	TRBJ1-1	13
TGTGCCAGCAGCCCCCCAGGAGGGGTCTCTGGGGCCAACGTCCTGACTTTC	CASSPPGGVSGANVLTF	-	many	TRBV13	TRBJ2-6	17
TGTGCCAGCAGCCGTAGGGACAGGGCGGCAGATACGCAGTATTTT	CASSRRDRAADTQYF	TRBD1	few	TRBV3-1	TRBJ2-3	15
TGTGCCACCAGTGATCCGGCAATCATTACAGGGACCCCATTTCACTTGAGGCTGTTTTTT	CATSDPAIITGTPFHLRLFF	-	many	TRBV24-1	TRBJ2-2	20
TGTGCCACCAGCTCAAGCGGGACACGCACAGATACGCAGTATTTT	CATSSSGTRTDTQYF	-	-	TRBV15	TRBJ2-3	15
TGTGCCAGCGGGACCCTAGCAGGCGGGGAGCTGTTTTTT	CASGTLAGGELFF	-	few	TRBV6-1	TRBJ2-2	13
TGCAGTGCTAGCCCGACTAGCGGGTTCACAGATACGCAGTATTTT	CSASPTSGFTDTQYF	TRBD2	few	TRBV20-1	TRBJ2-3	15
TGTGCCAGAAGCTTCTGCGCCGTGGGGGGTAATGAAAAACTGTTTTTT	CARSFCAVGGNEKLFF	-	-	TRBV5-3	TRBJ1-4	16
TGCGCCAGCAGCGGCGGCAGAGTCACAGATACGCAGTATTTT	CASSGGRVTDTQYF	-	-	TRBV5-1	TRBJ2-3	14
TGTGCCAGCAGCGTTCTCGGGACTAGCACAGAGACCCAGTACTTC	CASSVLGTSTETQYF	TRBD2	few	TRBV9	TRBJ2-5	15